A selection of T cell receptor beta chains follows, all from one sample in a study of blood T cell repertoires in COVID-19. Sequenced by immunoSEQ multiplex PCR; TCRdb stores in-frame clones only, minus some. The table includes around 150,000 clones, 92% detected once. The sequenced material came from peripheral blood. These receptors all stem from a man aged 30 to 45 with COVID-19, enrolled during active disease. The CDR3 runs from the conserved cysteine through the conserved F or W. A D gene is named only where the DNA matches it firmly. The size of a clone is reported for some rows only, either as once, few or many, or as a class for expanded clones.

CDR3 DNA: TGTGCCAGCAGTAGGGGAGGGAGCTCCTATAATTCACCCCTCCACTTT; CDR3 protein: CASSRGGSSYNSPLHF; J gene: TRBJ1-6; clone size: NA; V gene: TRBV27; D gene: NA
CDR3 DNA: TGTGCCAGCAGCTTTTTTACAGGGGTTGCTGAAAAACTGTTTTTT; CDR3 protein: CASSFFTGVAEKLFF; J gene: TRBJ1-4; clone size: NA; V gene: TRBV7-2; D gene: TRBD1
CDR3 DNA: TGTGCCAGCAGACCCCGCGCGGGACAGAAGGCCCAACGTTACACCGGGGAGCTGTTTTTT; CDR3 protein: CASRPRAGQKAQRYTGELFF; J gene: TRBJ2-2; clone size: NA; V gene: TRBV2; D gene: NA
CDR3 DNA: TGTGCCAGCAGCTCAGGGGGCTCCTATAATTCACCCCTCCACTTT; CDR3 protein: CASSSGGSYNSPLHF; J gene: TRBJ1-6; clone size: NA; V gene: TRBV5-4; D gene: TRBD1
CDR3 DNA: TGTGCCAGCAGCTCTAGCGGCTTCCAAGAGACCCAGTACTTC; CDR3 protein: CASSSSGFQETQYF; J gene: TRBJ2-5; clone size: NA; V gene: TRBV28; D gene: TRBD2
CDR3 DNA: TGTGCCAGTAGTGAGGTGATCTCTGGAAACACCATATATTTT; CDR3 protein: CASSEVISGNTIYF; J gene: TRBJ1-3; clone size: once; V gene: TRBV19; D gene: NA
CDR3 DNA: TGTGCCAGCAGCTTAACCCCCATGGTCCCGGGCACAGATACGCAGTATTTT; CDR3 protein: CASSLTPMVPGTDTQYF; J gene: TRBJ2-3; clone size: NA; V gene: TRBV7-3; D gene: NA
CDR3 DNA: TGTGCCTTGCTAGCGGATCACACCGGGGAGCTGTTTTTT; CDR3 protein: CALLADHTGELFF; J gene: TRBJ2-2; clone size: NA; V gene: TRBV28; D gene: TRBD2
CDR3 DNA: TGTGCCTATCGACAGGGCATGAACACTGAAGCTTTCTTT; CDR3 protein: CAYRQGMNTEAFF; J gene: TRBJ1-1; clone size: NA; V gene: TRBV30; D gene: TRBD1
CDR3 DNA: TGTGCCAGTAGCCCCGGGACAGGGAGATTAAACTATGGCTACACCTTC; CDR3 protein: CASSPGTGRLNYGYTF; J gene: TRBJ1-2; clone size: NA; V gene: TRBV19; D gene: TRBD1
CDR3 DNA: TGCGCCAGCAGCCGAGTGACAGGTACCACCACTAACTATGGCTACACCTTC; CDR3 protein: CASSRVTGTTTNYGYTF; J gene: TRBJ1-2; clone size: NA; V gene: TRBV4-1; D gene: NA
CDR3 DNA: TGTGCCAGCTCACCACCATCGGACTATGGCTACACCTTC; CDR3 protein: CASSPPSDYGYTF; J gene: TRBJ1-2; clone size: NA; V gene: TRBV18; D gene: NA
CDR3 DNA: TGTGCCAGCAGCCAAGATCAACAGGAGCCCTACAATGAGCAGTTCTTC; CDR3 protein: CASSQDQQEPYNEQFF; J gene: TRBJ2-1; clone size: NA; V gene: TRBV4-2; D gene: NA
CDR3 DNA: TGTGCCAGCAGCCTCCGGGGAGGCTATGGCTACACCTTC; CDR3 protein: CASSLRGGYGYTF; J gene: TRBJ1-2; clone size: NA; V gene: TRBV7-9; D gene: NA
CDR3 DNA: TGTGCCAGCAGTTACCCTGCGTATGGCTACACCTTC; CDR3 protein: CASSYPAYGYTF; J gene: TRBJ1-2; clone size: NA; V gene: TRBV6-2/TRBV6-3; D gene: NA
CDR3 DNA: TGTGCCAGCAGCCGCGGGACTAGCGGGGGGGATGAGCAGTTCTTC; CDR3 protein: CASSRGTSGGDEQFF; J gene: TRBJ2-1; clone size: NA; V gene: TRBV3-1/TRBV3-2; D gene: TRBD2
CDR3 DNA: TGTGCCAGCAGCTCAGCCTACGAGCAGTACTTC; CDR3 protein: CASSSAYEQYF; J gene: TRBJ2-7; clone size: NA; V gene: TRBV7-2; D gene: NA
CDR3 DNA: TGTGCCAGCAGCTCCGAGGGTCCAACTAATGAAAAACTGTTTTTT; CDR3 protein: CASSSEGPTNEKLFF; J gene: TRBJ1-4; clone size: NA; V gene: TRBV5-6; D gene: NA
CDR3 DNA: TGTGCCAGCAGCGGACAGGGAACGCCTTACAATGAGCAGTTCTTC; CDR3 protein: CASSGQGTPYNEQFF; J gene: TRBJ2-1; clone size: NA; V gene: TRBV7-2; D gene: TRBD1
CDR3 DNA: TGCGCCAGCAGCCAAGATTTGATTCCGACAGGCCGAACCGGGGAGCTGTTTTTT; CDR3 protein: CASSQDLIPTGRTGELFF; J gene: TRBJ2-2; clone size: NA; V gene: TRBV4-1; D gene: NA
CDR3 DNA: TGTGCCAGCAGCGTAGCGGTTGTCGGGGAGAACACCGGGGAGCTGTTTTTT; CDR3 protein: CASSVAVVGENTGELFF; J gene: TRBJ2-2; clone size: NA; V gene: TRBV9; D gene: NA
CDR3 DNA: TGTGCCAGCAGTGAAAAGTCCGGGGGGGAGACCCAGTACTTC; CDR3 protein: CASSEKSGGETQYF; J gene: TRBJ2-5; clone size: once; V gene: TRBV2; D gene: TRBD2
CDR3 DNA: TGTGCCAGCTCACCTTCCCTCAGCTCTGGAAACACCATATATTTT; CDR3 protein: CASSPSLSSGNTIYF; J gene: TRBJ1-3; clone size: NA; V gene: TRBV18; D gene: NA
CDR3 DNA: TGTGCCAGCAGCTTACCGACTAGCGGGGGGTCATCGGTCGAGCAGTACTTC; CDR3 protein: CASSLPTSGGSSVEQYF; J gene: TRBJ2-7; clone size: once; V gene: TRBV7-9; D gene: TRBD2
CDR3 DNA: TGTGCCAGCAGCCCCGGACCGACAGGGGGAGATGAAAAACTGTTTTTT; CDR3 protein: CASSPGPTGGDEKLFF; J gene: TRBJ1-4; clone size: NA; V gene: TRBV3-1/TRBV3-2; D gene: TRBD1
CDR3 DNA: TGTGCCAGCACCCTGACAGGGGGAACAGATACGCAGTATTTT; CDR3 protein: CASTLTGGTDTQYF; J gene: TRBJ2-3; clone size: NA; V gene: TRBV7-2; D gene: TRBD1
CDR3 DNA: TGTGCCTGGACTAGCAGCGATACGCAGTATTTT; CDR3 protein: CAWTSSDTQYF; J gene: TRBJ2-3; clone size: NA; V gene: TRBV30; D gene: NA
CDR3 DNA: TGTGCCAGCAGTAGGGACAGGGATCACAATGAGCAGTTCTTC; CDR3 protein: CASSRDRDHNEQFF; J gene: TRBJ2-1; clone size: NA; V gene: TRBV6-1; D gene: TRBD1
CDR3 DNA: TGTGCCAGTAGTAGGGGGGGACTTACCCACACTGAAGCTTTCTTT; CDR3 protein: CASSRGGLTHTEAFF; J gene: TRBJ1-1; clone size: NA; V gene: TRBV19; D gene: NA
CDR3 DNA: TGTGCCAGCTCGCTGGGACAGTTCTCGAACACTGAAGCTTTCTTT; CDR3 protein: CASSLGQFSNTEAFF; J gene: TRBJ1-1; clone size: NA; V gene: TRBV18; D gene: TRBD1
CDR3 DNA: TGTGCCACCAGCAGCCTAGCGACTCTAGGGGATACGCAGTATTTT; CDR3 protein: CATSSLATLGDTQYF; J gene: TRBJ2-3; clone size: NA; V gene: TRBV15; D gene: NA
CDR3 DNA: TGTGCCAGCAGTCCCCCGGGACAGACCAACACCGGGGAGCTGTTTTTT; CDR3 protein: CASSPPGQTNTGELFF; J gene: TRBJ2-2; clone size: NA; V gene: TRBV6-2/TRBV6-3; D gene: TRBD1
CDR3 DNA: TGTGCCAGCAGCCAAGACGGGAGGCGGGGGCATTTACGAGAGACCCAGTACTTC; CDR3 protein: CASSQDGRRGHLRETQYF; J gene: TRBJ2-5; clone size: NA; V gene: TRBV14; D gene: NA
CDR3 DNA: TGTGCCAGCAGTTTAACCGGACAGGGCGACAACTATGGCTACACCTTC; CDR3 protein: CASSLTGQGDNYGYTF; J gene: TRBJ1-2; clone size: once; V gene: TRBV27; D gene: TRBD1
CDR3 DNA: TGCAGTGCTCGGACAGGCAGGAAGCAGTACTTC; CDR3 protein: CSARTGRKQYF; J gene: TRBJ2-7; clone size: NA; V gene: TRBV20-1; D gene: TRBD1
CDR3 DNA: TGTGCCAGCAGCCGCCTAGGGGGGGGCACTGAAGCTTTCTTT; CDR3 protein: CASSRLGGGTEAFF; J gene: TRBJ1-1; clone size: NA; V gene: TRBV3-1/TRBV3-2; D gene: NA
CDR3 DNA: TGTGCCAGCAGCTACTTGGAGGGTTTCCCAACTAATGAAAAACTGTTTTTT; CDR3 protein: CASSYLEGFPTNEKLFF; J gene: TRBJ1-4; clone size: NA; V gene: TRBV5-6; D gene: NA
CDR3 DNA: TGTGCCAGCAGCGCCCGGGACAACGGGGAGCTGTTTTTT; CDR3 protein: CASSARDNGELFF; J gene: TRBJ2-2; clone size: once; V gene: TRBV7-2; D gene: NA
CDR3 DNA: TGTGCCAGCAGTCCCCCGGGACAGCCCGCCTATGGAGCTTTCTTT; CDR3 protein: CASSPPGQPAYGAFF; J gene: TRBJ1-1; clone size: NA; V gene: TRBV6-2/TRBV6-3; D gene: TRBD1
CDR3 DNA: TGTGCCAGCAGCCAAGATGTTCAGGGCCTCTACGAGCAGTACTTC; CDR3 protein: CASSQDVQGLYEQYF; J gene: TRBJ2-7; clone size: NA; V gene: TRBV4-2; D gene: NA
CDR3 DNA: TGCAGCGTCGTAACTAGGATTTCCTACGAGCAGTACTTC; CDR3 protein: CSVVTRISYEQYF; J gene: TRBJ2-7; clone size: NA; V gene: TRBV29-1; D gene: NA
CDR3 DNA: TGTGCCAGCTCACCTCGGGACAGCAGCGAGCAGTACTTC; CDR3 protein: CASSPRDSSEQYF; J gene: TRBJ2-7; clone size: NA; V gene: TRBV18; D gene: TRBD1
CDR3 DNA: TGTGCCAGTAGGATTACGGGATGGACAGGGGGAACAGATACGCAGTATTTT; CDR3 protein: CASRITGWTGGTDTQYF; J gene: TRBJ2-3; clone size: NA; V gene: TRBV19; D gene: TRBD1
CDR3 DNA: TGTGCCAGCAGCTTAGTTGGGACAGGAGATTCACCCCTCCACTTT; CDR3 protein: CASSLVGTGDSPLHF; J gene: TRBJ1-6; clone size: NA; V gene: TRBV7-2; D gene: TRBD1
CDR3 DNA: TGTGCCAGCAGCTGGGGAGCGGGAGGGCCTCTATACGAGCAGTACTTC; CDR3 protein: CASSWGAGGPLYEQYF; J gene: TRBJ2-7; clone size: NA; V gene: TRBV11-2; D gene: TRBD2
CDR3 DNA: TGTGCCATCAGTGAGCGAGGGCCCAAGCAGTTCTTC; CDR3 protein: CAISERGPKQFF; J gene: TRBJ2-1; clone size: NA; V gene: TRBV10-3; D gene: NA
CDR3 DNA: TGTGCCAGCAGTCCACATGGCGGAGGCTGGGAGCAGTACTTC; CDR3 protein: CASSPHGGGWEQYF; J gene: TRBJ2-7; clone size: NA; V gene: TRBV28; D gene: NA
CDR3 DNA: TGCGCCAGCAGCTTGGTTTCTAGCGGGGGTTACGAGCAGTACTTC; CDR3 protein: CASSLVSSGGYEQYF; J gene: TRBJ2-7; clone size: once; V gene: TRBV5-1; D gene: TRBD2
CDR3 DNA: TGCGCCAGCAGCTTGTTACTAGAGCGCAATACGCAGTATTTT; CDR3 protein: CASSLLLERNTQYF; J gene: TRBJ2-3; clone size: once; V gene: TRBV5-1; D gene: NA
CDR3 DNA: TGTGCTAGTGGCCGTAGGGGGGGAATCTCTGGAAACACCATATATTTT; CDR3 protein: CASGRRGGISGNTIYF; J gene: TRBJ1-3; clone size: NA; V gene: TRBV12-5; D gene: NA
CDR3 DNA: TGCGCCAGCAGCGCTGGACAGGGACAAGGAGCCTACACCTTC; CDR3 protein: CASSAGQGQGAYTF; J gene: TRBJ1-2; clone size: NA; V gene: TRBV5-1; D gene: TRBD1
CDR3 DNA: TGTGCCAATTCAGTTGGGGAGGAGACCCAGTACTTC; CDR3 protein: CANSVGEETQYF; J gene: TRBJ2-5; clone size: NA; V gene: TRBV7-9; D gene: NA